This T cell receptor (beta chain) emerged from a study of PD-L1 blockade in urothelial cancer. For the study at large: Dosed intravenously at 1,200 mg every 3 weeks, atezolizumab was initiated by patients in the mid-2010s. A median of roughly 150,000 T cells was found in the blood samples. Once treatment had started, blood was analyzed at 3 weeks (second dose) and again at 6 weeks.

Profiling relied on immunoSEQ multiplex PCR, and the TCRdb table lists in-frame clones only, not all of them. Here the sample spans 38,000 or so clones, 85% being singletons. The CDR3 is made up of 14 amino acids. V dropped 5 bases and J dropped 1; count of bases not matched to a gene: 5. CDR1 is SGHTA, CDR2 FQGTGA, per germline. As for time point: peripheral blood 6 weeks after treatment start. Each patient contributed between 1 and 8 total time points of blood mononuclear cells, pretreatment and during treatment. Specimen: PBMCs, collected around atezolizumab (anti-PD-L1) treatment. This sequence was found in a man between 65 and 85 years old with urothelial cancer. This chain uses TRBV7-3 with TRBJ2-7, with 7 bases fitting TRBD1. CDR3 nucleotides: TGTGCCAGCAGCCCCGGACAGGCGTCCTACGAGCAGTACTTC. Residues: CASSPGQASYEQYF.